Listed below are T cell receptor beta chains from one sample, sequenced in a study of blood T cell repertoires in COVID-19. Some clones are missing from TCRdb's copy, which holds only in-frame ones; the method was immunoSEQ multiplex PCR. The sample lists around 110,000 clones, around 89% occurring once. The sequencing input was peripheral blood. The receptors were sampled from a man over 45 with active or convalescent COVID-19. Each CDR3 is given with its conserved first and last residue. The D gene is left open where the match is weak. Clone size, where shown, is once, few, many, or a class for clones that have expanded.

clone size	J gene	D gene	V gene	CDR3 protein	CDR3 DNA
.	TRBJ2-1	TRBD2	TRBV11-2	CASSLNGDYDNEQFF	TGTGCCAGCAGCCTAAACGGGGACTACGACAATGAGCAGTTCTTC
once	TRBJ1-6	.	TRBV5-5	CASSLGLDNSPLHF	TGTGCCAGCAGCCTGGGACTGGATAATTCACCCCTCCACTTT
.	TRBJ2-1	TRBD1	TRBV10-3	CAIGGFGTGSREQFF	TGTGCCATCGGCGGGTTCGGGACAGGGAGTCGGGAGCAGTTCTTC
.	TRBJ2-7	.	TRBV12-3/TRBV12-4	CASSLEGPYEQYF	TGTGCCAGCAGTTTGGAGGGACCCTACGAGCAGTACTTC
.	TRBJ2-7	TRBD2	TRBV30	CAWRGLAGGGSQQYF	TGTGCCTGGAGGGGACTAGCGGGAGGGGGCTCACAGCAGTACTTC
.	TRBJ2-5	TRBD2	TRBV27	CASSPGTSGSEKTQYF	TGTGCCAGCAGTCCCGGGACTAGCGGGAGCGAGAAGACCCAGTACTTC
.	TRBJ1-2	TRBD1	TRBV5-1	CASSRGQATFYGYTF	TGCGCCAGCAGTAGGGGGCAGGCGACCTTCTATGGCTACACCTTC
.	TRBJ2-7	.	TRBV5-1	CASSDSSDSYEQYF	TGCGCCAGCAGCGATTCATCAGACTCCTACGAGCAGTACTTC
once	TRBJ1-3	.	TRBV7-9	CASSRSRSTASGNTIYF	TGTGCCAGCAGCAGAAGCCGTTCGACAGCCTCTGGAAACACCATATATTTT
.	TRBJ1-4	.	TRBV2	CASTGETNEKLFF	TGTGCCAGCACCGGGGAAACTAATGAAAAACTGTTTTTT
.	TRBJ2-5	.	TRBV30	CAWSVGRQVTQYF	TGTGCCTGGAGTGTAGGTCGTCAGGTGACCCAGTACTTC
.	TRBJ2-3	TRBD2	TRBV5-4	CASMAKAGITDTQYF	TGTGCCAGCATGGCTAAAGCGGGAATCACAGATACGCAGTATTTT
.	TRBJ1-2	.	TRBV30	CAWARGVGYTF	TGTGCCTGGGCCAGGGGTGTCGGCTACACCTTC
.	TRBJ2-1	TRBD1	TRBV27	CASSLDGTGGYYNEQFF	TGTGCCAGCAGTTTAGACGGGACAGGGGGATACTACAATGAGCAGTTCTTC
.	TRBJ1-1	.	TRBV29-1	CSVEEVAQNTEAFF	TGCAGCGTTGAAGAGGTGGCACAGAACACTGAAGCTTTCTTT
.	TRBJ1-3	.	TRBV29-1	CSVESRDGNTIYF	TGCAGCGTTGAATCCAGGGATGGAAACACCATATATTTT
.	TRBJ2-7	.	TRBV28	CASRGGVTYEQYF	TGTGCCAGCAGAGGCGGGGTCACCTACGAGCAGTACTTC
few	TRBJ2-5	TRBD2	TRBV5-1	CASSSGTSGEETQYF	TGCGCCAGCAGCTCCGGGACTAGCGGGGAAGAGACCCAGTACTTC
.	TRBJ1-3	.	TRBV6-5	CASSYSGTYDGNTIYF	TGTGCCAGCAGTTACTCCGGGACTTATGATGGAAACACCATATATTTT
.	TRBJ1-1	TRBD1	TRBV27	CASSSLGQANTEAFF	TGTGCCAGCAGTTCCCTGGGACAGGCGAACACTGAAGCTTTCTTT
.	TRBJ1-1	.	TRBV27	CASLRGGQNTEAFF	TGTGCCAGCTTACGGGGTGGTCAGAACACTGAAGCTTTCTTT
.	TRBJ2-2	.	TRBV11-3	CASSPDDPRVETGELFF	TGTGCCAGCAGCCCCGACGACCCGCGGGTGGAGACCGGGGAGCTGTTTTTT
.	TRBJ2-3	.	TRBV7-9	CASSLGAGGTDTQYF	TGTGCCAGCAGCTTGGGGGCGGGAGGCACAGATACGCAGTATTTT
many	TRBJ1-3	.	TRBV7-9	CASSNGNSGNTIYF	TGTGCCAGCAGCAACGGGAACTCTGGAAACACCATATATTTT
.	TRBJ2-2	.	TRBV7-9	CASSFRTSGANTGELFF	TGTGCCAGCAGCTTTCGGACGAGCGGCGCGAACACCGGGGAGCTGTTTTTT
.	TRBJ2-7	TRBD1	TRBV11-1	CASSLGGTGVYEQYF	TGTGCCAGCAGCTTAGGAGGGACAGGGGTCTACGAGCAGTACTTC
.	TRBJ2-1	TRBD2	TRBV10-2	CASGKPGTSLNEQFF	TGCGCCAGCGGGAAACCCGGGACTAGTTTAAATGAGCAGTTCTTC
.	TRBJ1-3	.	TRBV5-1	CASSLDRNSGNTIYF	TGCGCCAGCAGCTTGGACAGGAACTCTGGAAACACCATATATTTT
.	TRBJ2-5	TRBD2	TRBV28	CASRSSGRDRETQYF	TGTGCCAGCAGATCTAGCGGGAGAGATAGAGAGACCCAGTACTTC
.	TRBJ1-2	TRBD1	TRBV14	CASSQRPGGIYGYTF	TGTGCCAGCAGCCAAAGACCAGGGGGCATCTATGGCTACACCTTC
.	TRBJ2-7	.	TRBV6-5	CASSGGLVSYEQYF	TGTGCCAGCAGCGGGGGTCTCGTCTCCTACGAGCAGTACTTC
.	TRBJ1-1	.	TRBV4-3	CASSQADRDTESFF	TGCGCCAGCAGCCAAGCGGACAGAGACACTGAATCTTTCTTT
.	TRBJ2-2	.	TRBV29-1	CSVDPRTGELFF	TGCAGCGTTGATCCCCGGACCGGGGAGCTGTTTTTT
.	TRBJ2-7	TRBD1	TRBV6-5	CASSQGTGVLYEQYF	TGTGCCAGCAGCCAGGGGACAGGGGTTCTCTACGAGCAGTACTTC
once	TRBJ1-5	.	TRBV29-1	CAGGARNQPQHF	TGCGCGGGGGGCGCGCGCAATCAGCCCCAGCATTTT
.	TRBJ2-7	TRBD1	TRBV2	CASRRDSYEQYF	TGTGCCAGCAGGAGGGACAGTTACGAGCAGTACTTC
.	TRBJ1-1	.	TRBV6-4	CASSEQANTEAFF	TGTGCCAGCAGTGAACAGGCGAACACTGAAGCTTTCTTT
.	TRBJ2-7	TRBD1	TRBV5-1	CASSLESGTDSYEQYF	TGCGCCAGCAGCTTGGAGTCCGGGACAGACTCCTACGAGCAGTACTTC
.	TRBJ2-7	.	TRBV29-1	CSVVGQGGYEQYF	TGCAGCGTTGTAGGGCAGGGGGGCTACGAGCAGTACTTC
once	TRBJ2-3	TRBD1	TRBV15	CATSWTGADTQYF	TGTGCCACCAGCTGGACAGGGGCAGATACGCAGTATTTT
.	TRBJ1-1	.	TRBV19	CASSLGTSNTEAFF	TGTGCCAGTAGTCTTGGGACATCGAACACTGAAGCTTTCTTT